Reported below is one T cell receptor beta chain. What this receptor recognizes is not known. No much larger clone exists at a distance of one base, and base qualities are not known. The cysteine opens and the phenylalanine closes a CDR3 of 17 amino acids. Only the CDR3 region is kept as DNA, spanning 51 bases read in frame from base 1. The CDR1 and CDR2 encoded by the germline V gene are LGHNA and YNFKEQ. At the junction V is shortened by 3 bases and J by 7 bases, with 21 bases in between. This entry comes from a study of blood T cell repertoires in COVID-19 (dated by TCRdb to about 2020). Regarding the complete study: Samples covering the acute and convalescent phases of COVID-19 were provided by collaborators in the United States, Italy and Spain. The prospective study material was composed of cDNA or gDNA derived from T cells, B-cell-depleted T cells, or PBMCs. Subjects who had been exposed to COVID-19, were actively infected with it, or had recovered from it provided the deeply sampled blood TCRbeta repertoires that made up the dataset. The repertoires were released in a freely available public database meant as a resource for research on the immune response to SARS-CoV-2. The samples were drawn from the first 160 participants of the ongoing ImmuneRACE study and from 1,254 subjects provided by 6 global collaborators. The sample metadata nearly always contained a de-identified subject ID, COVID-19 status, age in years and sex. Where available, HLA class I and class II types were taken from metadata supplied by the sample provider and were not determined by assay-based typing.

Another Seattle source contributed samples from volunteer blood donors who had recovered from COVID-19. Whole blood was collected in K2EDTA tubes by collaborating institutions according to the institutions' own protocols. Collaborator samples were shipped for TCRbeta analysis as frozen whole blood, isolated PBMCs, or DNA extracted from either sample type. TCRbeta CDR3 regions were amplified from genomic DNA by means of the immunoSEQ Assay, a bias-controlled multiplex PCR. In the original analysis: The number of nucleated cells in each sample was estimated by amplification of reference gene primers within the assay. To quantify the absolute abundance of each unique TCRbeta CDR3 rearrangement, sequence reads were collapsed and filtered. For each sample, productive Simpson clonality was calculated by taking the square root of Simpson's diversity index across productive rearrangements. Here the immuneACCESS table is served through TCRdb, limited to in-frame sequences with V and J called. Missing clones are a known gap in these copies; in checked studies unresolved V genes cover under half, and the rest lacks a known reason. That table supplies the V and J calls and clone size; D and trimming were determined from the DNA. The sample yields roughly 300,000 clones; around 82% were counted once. Jointly, the top ten make up roughly 9.4% of the sample.

The study at large found these results: The amount of clinical and demographic metadata varied by source and participant and was provided uncurated.

Material: peripheral blood. The receptor chain draws on TRBV4-2 and TRBJ1-4, with TRBD1 perhaps the D gene, on 6 matching bases. The sequence came from a woman in her 50s who had recovered from COVID-19. The sequenced DNA is TGTGCCAGCAGCCAGGACAGATTCCAACTAATTGGTGAAAAACTGTTTTTT. Its translation reads: CASSQDRFQLIGEKLFF.